This entry lists 8 T cell receptor beta chains sequenced from one sample in a study of blood T cell repertoires in COVID-19. Assay: immunoSEQ multiplex PCR; the TCRdb copy retains only in-frame clones and omits some. Here the sample spans around 130,000 clones, roughly 90% being singletons. Material: peripheral blood. These receptors originate from a man between 45 and 60 years old with active or convalescent COVID-19.

The chain employs TRBV9 and TRBJ1-2, with 10 bases lining up with TRBD1. Germline trimming cut 4 bases from V and 6 bases from J; bases unmatched to any gene: 15. Germline CDR1 is SGDLS and CDR2 is YYNGEE. The CDR3 is 17 amino acids. DNA of the CDR3: TGTGCCAGCAGCCCGCGAGGGACGACAGGGGGCGGGAATGGCTACACCTTC. Encoded protein: CASSPRGTTGGGNGYTF.

This clone was counted a few times. This rearrangement joins TRBV9 to TRBJ1-5; D gene unclear. Between the trimmed V and J ends, which lost 9 bases and 3 bases, there was a span of 16 bases. This CDR3 spans 14 amino acids. Looked up from germline, CDR1 is SGDLS and CDR2 is YYNGEE. CDR3 loop: CATSYPPYNQPQHF. CDR3 nucleotide sequence: TGTGCCACTTCATACCCCCCCTACAATCAGCCCCAGCATTTT.

The rearrangement joins TRBV12-3 or TRBV12-4 to TRBJ1-5, with no clear D. V lost 6 bases to trimming and J lost 2 bases, with 5 bases between them. The CDR3 has 12 residues. The CDR3 DNA reads as TGTGCCAGCAGCCGGGGCAATCAGCCCCAGCATTTT. It encodes CASSRGNQPQHF.

This clone was counted between two and nine times. The chain couples TRBV18 to TRBJ2-3; 11 bases map to TRBD2. V was pared by 1 base and J by 3 bases, with 15 bases of the junction left unmatched. The CDR3 sequence is 20 residues long. Germline V gene sequence: CDR1 KGHSH, CDR2 LQKENI. CDR3 sequence reads: CASSPRSLAGGPEGTDTQYF. CDR3 DNA: TGTGCCAGCTCACCACGATCCTTAGCGGGAGGGCCGGAGGGGACAGATACGCAGTATTTT.

This chain connects TRBV10-3 to TRBJ2-2; a possible D gene is TRBD1 (6 bases). CDR1 is ENHRY and CDR2 is SYGVKD in the germline V gene. Trimming cost V 6 bases and J 0 bases, with 11 bases left between them. The CDR3 is 15 residues long. CDR3 sequence reads: CAISGQQTNTGELFF. CDR3 nucleotides: TGTGCCATCAGCGGACAGCAAACGAACACCGGGGAGCTGTTTTTT.

The rearrangement joins TRBV7-2 to TRBJ2-6, with 8 bases fitting TRBD1. This CDR3 contains 16 residues. The V gene end was trimmed by 5 bases and the J gene end by 2 bases; junction bases not matched to a gene: 5. In germline, CDR1 is SGHTA, CDR2 FQGNSA. The CDR3 DNA sequence: TGTGCCAGCAGCAGGAGGGACAGGCCTGGGGCCAACGTCCTGACTTTC. Translated: CASSRRDRPGANVLTF.

CDR3 bases: TGTGCCAACTCAAGGGGGCGAGGAAACACCATATATTTT. Its translation is CANSRGRGNTIYF. The chain combines TRBV6-5 with TRBJ1-3; 7 bases fit TRBD1. Germline CDR1 reads MNHEY; CDR2 reads SVGAGI. The CDR3 sequence is 13 residues long. V shed 10 bases, J shed 4 bases, and the junction held 7 bases outside the gene matches.

The genes are TRBV18 and TRBJ2-7; 9 nucleotides match TRBD1. This CDR3 region has 14 residues. Germline CDR1 KGHSH, CDR2 LQKENI. Germline trimming cut 4 bases from V and 2 bases from J; bases unmatched to any gene: 3. DNA of the CDR3: TGTGCCAGCTCACAAGGGACAGGGCCCTACGAGCAGTACTTC. Its translation: CASSQGTGPYEQYF.